Listed below are T cell receptor beta chains from one sample, sequenced in a study of shared clonotypes between healthy human individuals. Generated by immunoSEQ multiplex PCR, the TCRdb table keeps only in-frame clones and is missing some. The sample lists about 2.3 million clones; roughly 92% were seen once. Input material: naive CD4+ T cells from PBMCs. These TCRs come from a young man in good health. Some clones in this sample may be carry-over from other donors' samples. CDR3s include the opening cysteine and the closing phenylalanine or tryptophan. Each record gives: clone size, D gene, V gene, J gene, CDR3 protein, CDR3 DNA. The D gene is left open where the match is weak. Size tells how often a clone was seen (once, few, many) or the class of an expanded clone, and some rows leave it out.

.	.	TRBV4-1	TRBJ2-7	CASSQRRGAPYEQYF	TGCGCCAGCAGCCAAAGACGGGGGGCCCCCTACGAGCAGTACTTC
.	.	TRBV18	TRBJ1-2	CASSPQTESYTF	TGTGCCAGCTCACCACAGACAGAAAGCTACACCTTC
.	.	TRBV5-8	TRBJ2-5	CASSLGATPQETQYF	TGTGCCAGCAGCTTGGGAGCTACTCCTCAAGAGACCCAGTACTTC
.	.	TRBV7-2	TRBJ1-1	CASSRNRGDQAFF	TGTGCCAGCAGCCGTAATAGGGGGGATCAAGCTTTCTTT
.	.	TRBV29-1	TRBJ2-7	CSVELTGNEQYF	TGCAGCGTTGAATTAACAGGGAACGAGCAGTACTTC
few	.	TRBV11-2	TRBJ2-3	CASSLGRGDTQYF	TGTGCCAGCAGCTTAGGACGGGGAGATACGCAGTATTTT
.	.	TRBV6-4	TRBJ2-1	CASSRTFGGSSYNEQFF	TGTGCCAGCAGCCGAACCTTTGGGGGGAGCTCCTACAATGAGCAGTTCTTC
.	.	TRBV4-2	TRBJ2-5	CASSTGPQETQYF	TGTGCCAGCAGCACGGGACCCCAAGAGACCCAGTACTTC
.	.	TRBV19	TRBJ2-2	CASSTGSVGELFF	TGTGCCAGTAGTACCGGGTCCGTCGGGGAGCTGTTTTTT
.	.	TRBV15	TRBJ2-7	CATSTQREQYF	TGTGCCACCAGCACCCAAAGGGAGCAGTACTTC
few	TRBD1	TRBV5-1	TRBJ1-1	CASSLTQGAYTEAFF	TGCGCCAGCAGCTTAACACAGGGGGCCTACACTGAAGCTTTCTTT
.	.	TRBV5-1	TRBJ2-5	CASSTDQAVGTTYF	TGCGCCAGCAGCACCGACCAGGCTGTAGGGACAACGTACTTC
.	.	TRBV11-2	TRBJ1-4	CASSLAGSEKLFF	TGTGCCAGCAGCTTAGCCGGGTCTGAAAAACTGTTTTTT
.	.	TRBV2	TRBJ2-3	CASSFGLQWADTQYF	TGTGCCAGCAGCTTCGGTTTACAATGGGCAGATACGCAGTATTTT
.	TRBD2	TRBV7-9	TRBJ2-2	CASSFLGLAGTNTGELFF	TGTGCCAGCAGCTTTCTGGGACTAGCGGGAACGAACACCGGGGAGCTGTTTTTT
.	.	TRBV30	TRBJ1-2	CAWTGVSYGYTF	TGTGCCTGGACAGGGGTATCCTATGGCTACACCTTC
.	.	TRBV5-1	TRBJ1-5	CASSLGGSTGQPQHF	TGCGCCAGCAGCTTGGGGGGCAGTACTGGTCAGCCCCAGCATTTT
once	TRBD1	TRBV7-8	TRBJ2-1	CASSLRQGIEQFF	TGTGCCAGCAGCTTGAGACAGGGGATCGAGCAGTTCTTC
.	TRBD2	TRBV6-4	TRBJ2-1	CASALGEGYYNEQFF	TGTGCCAGCGCATTAGGGGAGGGGTACTACAATGAGCAGTTCTTC
.	.	TRBV10-3	TRBJ2-5	CAISGGETQYF	TGTGCCATCAGTGGAGGGGAGACCCAGTACTTC
.	TRBD2	TRBV2	TRBJ2-3	CASSERAGADTQYF	TGTGCCAGCAGCGAAAGGGCGGGAGCAGATACGCAGTATTTT
.	TRBD2	TRBV5-1	TRBJ2-1	CASSSLTSGAPYNEQFF	TGCGCCAGCAGCTCCCTAACTAGCGGAGCACCCTACAATGAGCAGTTCTTC
.	.	TRBV7-2	TRBJ1-2	CASSTYPAFTNYGYTF	TGTGCCAGCAGCACCTATCCGGCCTTTACTAACTATGGCTACACCTTC
.	TRBD1	TRBV5-4	TRBJ1-2	CASSRTGTEYYGYTF	TGTGCCAGCAGCCGCACCGGGACAGAATACTATGGCTACACCTTC
.	TRBD2	TRBV5-4	TRBJ2-5	CASSPSSGRAWETQYF	TGTGCCAGCAGCCCCTCTAGCGGGAGGGCCTGGGAGACCCAGTACTTC
.	.	TRBV30	TRBJ2-3	CAWSHGDTQYF	TGTGCCTGGAGTCACGGCGATACGCAGTATTTT
.	.	TRBV2	TRBJ1-2	CASSGGIANYGYTF	TGTGCCAGCAGTGGAGGGATAGCTAACTATGGCTACACCTTC
.	.	TRBV7-2	TRBJ1-5	CASSLVSSTNQPQHF	TGTGCCAGCAGCTTAGTTAGCAGCACAAATCAGCCCCAGCATTTT
once	TRBD1	TRBV4-1	TRBJ2-5	CASSQGDSKETQYF	TGCGCCAGCAGCCAAGGGGACAGCAAAGAGACCCAGTACTTC
.	TRBD2	TRBV5-1	TRBJ2-4	CASSPGGLAGPNIQYF	TGCGCCAGCAGCCCCGGAGGACTAGCGGGACCTAACATTCAGTACTTC
.	.	TRBV5-6	TRBJ1-5	CASSLLRLRGPQHF	TGTGCCAGCAGCTTGTTACGACTTCGTGGGCCCCAGCATTTT
.	TRBD1	TRBV7-2	TRBJ1-3	CAGQGRDSGNTIYF	TGTGCCGGACAGGGGAGAGACTCTGGAAACACCATATATTTT
once	.	TRBV25-1	TRBJ1-1	CASSGGPRGAEAFF	TGTGCCAGCAGTGGAGGGCCCCGAGGGGCTGAAGCTTTCTTT
.	.	TRBV21-1	TRBJ1-2	CASSPFDRALCGYTF	TGTGCCAGCAGCCCCTTTGACAGGGCGTTGTGCGGCTACACCTTC
.	.	TRBV6-1	TRBJ2-2	CASLTVRTGELFF	TGTGCCAGCCTGACTGTTCGCACCGGGGAGCTGTTTTTT
.	.	TRBV28	TRBJ2-7	CASRLGSSYEQYF	TGTGCCAGCAGGCTGGGGAGCTCCTACGAGCAGTACTTC
.	.	TRBV19	TRBJ2-4	CASSGVGAGAKNIQYF	TGTGCCAGTAGTGGGGTGGGGGCAGGAGCCAAAAACATTCAGTACTTC
.	.	TRBV5-6	TRBJ2-7	CASSPVPGEQYF	TGTGCCAGCAGCCCCGTTCCGGGCGAGCAGTACTTC
.	TRBD2	TRBV5-4	TRBJ2-1	CASSFTSGYNEQFF	TGTGCCAGCAGCTTCACTAGCGGCTACAATGAGCAGTTCTTC
.	TRBD2	TRBV19	TRBJ2-1	CASSIPSGSSMDEQFF	TGTGCCAGTAGTATCCCTAGCGGGAGTTCGATGGATGAGCAGTTCTTC
few	TRBD1	TRBV18	TRBJ1-1	CASSPGTVVEAFF	TGTGCCAGCTCACCAGGGACAGTGGTCGAAGCTTTCTTT
.	TRBD1	TRBV18	TRBJ1-2	CASSFGQGIDGYTF	TGTGCCAGCTCATTTGGACAGGGGATCGATGGCTACACCTTC
.	.	TRBV15	TRBJ2-2	CATSRDGQGPGELFF	TGTGCCACCAGCAGAGACGGGCAGGGCCCCGGGGAGCTGTTTTTT
.	TRBD2	TRBV18	TRBJ2-2	CASSPLAGGPATGELFF	TGTGCCAGCTCGCCTCTAGCGGGAGGGCCGGCCACCGGGGAGCTGTTTTTT
once	TRBD1	TRBV5-1	TRBJ1-4	CASSFGTENEKLFF	TGCGCCAGCAGCTTCGGGACAGAGAATGAAAAACTGTTTTTT
.	TRBD2	TRBV9	TRBJ2-5	CASSVAGLAGTIGQETQYF	TGTGCCAGCAGCGTAGCCGGGCTAGCGGGAACCATAGGCCAAGAGACCCAGTACTTC
.	.	TRBV6-6	TRBJ1-5	CASSGQGRTQPQHF	TGTGCCAGCAGCGGTCAGGGGAGGACTCAGCCCCAGCATTTT
.	TRBD2	TRBV4-1	TRBJ2-2	CASSQVLAGDLGGELFF	TGCGCCAGCAGCCAAGTTCTAGCGGGAGATTTGGGCGGGGAGCTGTTTTTT
.	.	TRBV5-4	TRBJ2-7	CASSPGARAYEQYF	TGTGCCAGCAGCCCTGGGGCTAGAGCCTACGAGCAGTACTTC
.	TRBD1	TRBV4-3	TRBJ1-2	CASSQESRGRYGYTF	TGCGCCAGCAGCCAAGAGTCCAGGGGGCGATATGGCTACACCTTC
.	.	TRBV29-1	TRBJ2-7	CSVEQVNEQYF	TGCAGCGTTGAACAGGTTAACGAGCAGTACTTC
once	TRBD1	TRBV7-8	TRBJ2-4	CASSDYRGEGIQYF	TGTGCCAGCAGCGACTACAGGGGAGAGGGCATTCAGTACTTC
.	TRBD1	TRBV11-3	TRBJ1-2	CASSYRGYGYTF	TGTGCCAGCAGCTACAGGGGCTATGGCTACACCTTC
once	.	TRBV9	TRBJ2-2	CASSVVVGELFF	TGTGCCAGCAGCGTAGTTGTCGGGGAGCTGTTTTTT
.	.	TRBV9	TRBJ2-7	CASGPPGYEQYF	TGTGCCAGCGGGCCCCCCGGCTACGAGCAGTACTTC
.	TRBD2	TRBV19	TRBJ2-3	CASSSGRAGFADTQYF	TGTGCCAGTAGTAGCGGGAGGGCCGGGTTTGCAGATACGCAGTATTTT
.	.	TRBV7-3	TRBJ2-3	CASSLTRGVEGTDTQYF	TGTGCCAGCAGCTTAACTCGCGGGGTAGAGGGGACAGATACGCAGTATTTT